This passage covers 3 T cell receptor beta chains from one sample sequenced in a study of T-cell memory formation after mild COVID-19. TCRdb independently ran MiXCR on the 5' RACE reads; one entry per CDR3 protein. Found here are around 250,000 distinct CDR3 sequences, roughly 16% of them singletons; the top ten hold 20% to 25%. Sequencing used PBMCs or a T cell subset sorted from them (not recorded which). The source is a man aged 18 to 35 who had mild COVID-19 (a few samples of this study predate the infection). Cell type and time point are not known.

In this sample, this clonotype turned up a few times. The chain links TRBV6-2 or TRBV6-3 to TRBJ2-7, with no clear D. The CDR3 covers 14 residues. Trimming stripped 2 bases from V and 2 bases from J, with 10 bases between. Germline V gene data show CDR1 as MNHEY and CDR2 as SVGEGT. Here the CDR3 DNA reads TGTGCCAGCAGTTACCGAAACTTGCCCTACGAGCAGTACTTC. It specifies CASSYRNLPYEQYF.

This clonotype has just a few counts. The chain is built from TRBV9 and TRBJ2-7, with 8 bases matching TRBD1. In germline, CDR1 is SGDLS, CDR2 YYNGEE. This CDR3 comprises 14 residues. V lost 2 bases and J lost 6; bases outside the gene matches: 7. CDR3 loop: CASSVAGGMGEQYF. CDR3 bases: TGTGCCAGCAGCGTTGCAGGGGGCATGGGCGAGCAGTACTTC. The whole variable domain, filled in from reference TRBV9 and TRBJ2-7, reads DSGVTQTPKHLITATGQRVTLRCSPRSGDLSVYWYQQSLDQGLQFLIQYYNGEERAKGNILERFSAQQFPDLHSELNLSSLELGDSALYFCASSVAGGMGEQYFGPGTRLTVT.

The V call is TRBV7-6, the J call TRBJ1-2; 8 bases map to TRBD1. Germline V gene sequence: CDR1 SGHVS, CDR2 FNYEAQ. This CDR3 region has 14 residues. V lost 4 bases and J lost 6; bases outside the gene matches: 7. The CDR3 region is CASSSTDRVNGYTF. CDR3 DNA sequence: TGTGCCAGCAGCTCAACGGACAGGGTCAATGGCTACACCTTC.